This T cell receptor (beta chain) was identified during a study of blood T cells in healthy people across ages. Whole-study results and caveats: Donors of long life had a larger count of naive CD4+ cells and greater diversity than aged donors. Estimates of total diversity, which came from one million sequenced T cells, were considered to be underestimates.

Every sample had a minimum of 6.5 million PBMCs isolated. Extraction of total RNA produced a minimum of 5 micrograms from each sample. Primers used in a second PCR of about 7 to 12 cycles were a sample-barcoded 5' primer and a J-beta primer mix. Via MiXCR, TCRdb re-called the 5' RACE reads, giving one row per CDR3 protein. The sample contains some 700,000 distinct CDR3 sequences, 22% of which appear only once. This clonotype was observed a few times. Antigen: not known. The CDR3 length is 15 residues. The germline CDR1 and CDR2 sequences are MNHEY and SMNVEV (reference sequence). The ends were cut back, 5 bases at V and 7 bases at J, with 15 bases in the middle.

The J gene is TRBJ1-6, the V gene TRBV27; a weak D match, TRBD1 (6 bases). This sequence originates from a man between 65 and 85 years old in good health. The material sequenced was blood. As DNA, the CDR3 is TGTGCCAGCAGTACCATAGACAGGACCAATTCACCCCTCCACTTT. Translating it yields CASSTIDRTNSPLHF.